The 9 T cell receptor beta chains given below trace back to one sample, sequenced in a study of T cells expressing NK-cell markers. TCRdb re-called the 5' RACE reads and gives one entry per CDR3 protein, without DNA. The sample's table shows about 260,000 distinct CDR3 sequences. Sequences were obtained from blood T cells: a sorted CD56 or NKG2C T cell subset, CD4+ or CD8+ T cells, or bulk PBMC T cells (not recorded which). The receptor source for this set is a woman between 18 and 70 years old in good health.

This sequence joins TRBV5-1 and TRBJ2-2; there is no DNA to check the TCRdb D call of TRBD1. Germline V lookup: CDR1 SGHRS, CDR2 YFSETQ. CDR3 length: 14 amino acids. The CDR3 protein is CASSVGDVPGELFF.

The chain uses TRBV2 and TRBJ2-1; TCRdb designates TRBD2, a call that cannot be tested without DNA. The CDR3 consists of 14 residues. From germline, CDR1 is SNHLY and CDR2 FYNNEI. The CDR3 sequence: CASSDRTSSNEQFF.

The chain combines TRBV7-2 with TRBJ2-1; the D call of TRBD2 rests on TCRdb alone, since no DNA is present to check it. The germline V gene encodes CDR1 SGHTA and CDR2 FQGNSA. This CDR3 comprises 16 residues. Here the CDR3 reads CASSLHGTSVYNEQFF.

The chain joins TRBV25-1 to TRBJ2-1; the D gene TCRdb calls, TRBD1, cannot be checked with no DNA. The germline V gene encodes CDR1 MGHDK and CDR2 SYGVNS. This CDR3 is built from 23 residues. CDR3 residues: CASSPRAGSTSPGGQGSHNEQFF.

This sequence joins TRBV14 and TRBJ1-1. This CDR3 comprises 15 residues. CDR1 and CDR2 (germline): SGHDN, FVKESK. Here the CDR3 reads CASSQERRMNTEAFF. Full variable domain (remainder filled in from reference TRBV14 and TRBJ1-1): EAGVTQFPSHSVIEKGQTVTLRCDPISGHDNLYWYRRVMGKEIKFLLHFVKESKQDESGMPNNRFLAERTGGTYSTLKVQPAELEDSGVYFCASSQERRMNTEAFFGQGTRLTVV.

The chain combines TRBV29-1 with TRBJ2-1; TCRdb's D call, TRBD2, is unchecked because there is no DNA. The CDR3 has 14 amino acids. In germline, CDR1 is SQVTM, CDR2 ANQGSEA. CDR3 amino acids: CSVLRGASYNEQFF.

The CDR3 sequence is CSVARYRNTGELFF. The chain couples TRBV29-1 to TRBJ2-2; the TCRdb D gene call, TRBD2, has no DNA to confirm it. The CDR3 covers 14 residues. Germline V gives CDR1 SQVTM, CDR2 ANQGSEA.

The V call is TRBV20-1, the J call TRBJ2-1; TCRdb gives TRBD2 as the D gene, but with no DNA this cannot be confirmed. This CDR3 region has 16 residues. Germline CDR1 and CDR2: DFQATT and SNEGSKA (reference sequence). The CDR3 protein is CSANLLAGKTYNEQFF.

The gene calls are TRBV25-1 and TRBJ2-1; the D call of TRBD1 rests on TCRdb alone, since no DNA is present to check it. The germline CDR1 and CDR2 sequences are MGHDK and SYGVNS. This CDR3 is 13 amino acids long. CDR3 amino acids: CASAYTGGTEQFF.